The 8 T cell receptor beta chains reported below all come from one sample, sequenced in a study of CD8 T cells in ankylosing spondylitis. TCRdb ran MiXCR on the 5' RACE reads and lists one entry per CDR3 protein. The sample yields 150,000 to 200,000 distinct CDR3 sequences, 11% seen once. The specimen was blood, either unsorted or a sorted T cell fraction (not recorded which). These receptors originate from a male donor with ankylosing spondylitis or in good health (not recorded which).

This clonotype was recorded at least ten times. This chain joins TRBV20-1 and TRBJ2-3, with D perhaps matching TRBD2 (5 bases). The V end was cut by 1 base, the J end by 6 bases, with 17 bases between. The CDR3 length is 15 residues. Germline V lookup: CDR1 DFQATT, CDR2 SNEGSKA (reference sequence). The CDR3 DNA reads as TGCAGTGCTAGAGCTACTAGTGGAGAGCCCGATACGCAGTATTTT. Amino acid sequence: CSARATSGEPDTQYF.

This chain links TRBV27 with TRBJ2-1; TRBD2 might be the D (5 bases). Germline-derived CDR1 and CDR2 are MNHEY and SMNVEV (reference sequence). V was shortened by 5 bases and J by 8 bases, with 19 bases between the two germline ends. The CDR3 sequence is 15 residues long. The CDR3 DNA follows: TGTGCCAGCAGTCCCTGGAGAACCACGAGGGATGAGCAGTTCTTC. It translates to CASSPWRTTRDEQFF.

This rearrangement joins TRBV7-2 to TRBJ1-2, with a possible D match to TRBD1 (5 bases). Trimming removed 7 bases at V and 4 bases at J, with 16 bases between. Per germline, CDR1 SGHTA and CDR2 FQGNSA. CDR3 length equals 14 residues. CDR3 nucleotide sequence: TGTGCCAGCACTCCTCTGGGGCCGGGCTATGGCTACACCTTC. This sequence encodes CASTPLGPGYGYTF.

The chain employs TRBV10-3 and TRBJ2-5; TRBD1 matches 8 bases. Unmatched junction bases numbered 13, after V lost 10 bases and J lost 6 bases. The CDR3 has 14 residues. CDR1 is ENHRY, CDR2 SYGVKD, per germline. The CDR3 loop is CATSRQGYRQTQYF. CDR3 in DNA: TGTGCCACCTCAAGACAGGGGTATAGACAGACCCAGTACTTC.

This clonotype has ten or more counts. This chain uses TRBV5-1 with TRBJ2-7, with unresolved D. The CDR3 totals 14 residues. Germline CDR1 is SGHRS and CDR2 is YFSETQ. Trimming shortened V by 0 bases and J by 2 bases, and 9 bases separated the two germline ends. The CDR3 region is CASSLDHGPYEQYF. CDR3 sequence (DNA): TGCGCCAGCAGCTTGGATCATGGACCCTACGAGCAGTACTTC.

Many counts were recorded for this clonotype. V gene TRBV27 combines with J gene TRBJ2-5, with D perhaps matching TRBD2 (6 bases). This CDR3 region has 11 residues. The V gene's germline CDR1 is MNHEY and CDR2 SMNVEV (reference sequence). Between the trimmed V and J ends, which lost 8 bases and 5 bases, there was a span of 9 bases. The CDR3 protein is CASGRTETQYF. CDR3 DNA: TGTGCCAGCGGGAGGACGGAGACCCAGTACTTC.

This clonotype came up many times. Here the CDR3 reads CASSVSRSGNTIYF. Here the CDR3 DNA reads TGTGCCAGCAGCGTTAGTCGGTCTGGAAACACCATATATTTT. The rearrangement uses TRBV9 and TRBJ1-3, with no clear D. Trimming stripped 2 bases from V and 1 base from J, with 7 bases between. The CDR3 covers 14 residues. Looked up from germline, CDR1 is SGDLS and CDR2 is YYNGEE.

There are a few counts of this clonotype. The chain recombines TRBV5-1 with TRBJ2-5; 7 nucleotides align to TRBD1. Germline V CDR1 and CDR2: SGHRS, YFSETQ. This CDR3 has 16 amino acids. V trimming: 2 bases; J trimming: 0 bases; junction bases outside the gene matches: 7. The chain's CDR3 is CASSLPGTANQETQYF. The DNA for the CDR3 is TGCGCCAGCAGCTTACCCGGGACAGCAAACCAAGAGACCCAGTACTTC. Complete variable domain (other parts from reference TRBV5-1 and TRBJ2-5): KAGVTQTPRYLIKTRGQQVTLSCSPISGHRSVSWYQQTPGQGLQFLFEYFSETQRNKGNFPGRFSGRQFSNSRSEMNVSTLELGDSALYLCASSLPGTANQETQYFGPGTRLLVL.